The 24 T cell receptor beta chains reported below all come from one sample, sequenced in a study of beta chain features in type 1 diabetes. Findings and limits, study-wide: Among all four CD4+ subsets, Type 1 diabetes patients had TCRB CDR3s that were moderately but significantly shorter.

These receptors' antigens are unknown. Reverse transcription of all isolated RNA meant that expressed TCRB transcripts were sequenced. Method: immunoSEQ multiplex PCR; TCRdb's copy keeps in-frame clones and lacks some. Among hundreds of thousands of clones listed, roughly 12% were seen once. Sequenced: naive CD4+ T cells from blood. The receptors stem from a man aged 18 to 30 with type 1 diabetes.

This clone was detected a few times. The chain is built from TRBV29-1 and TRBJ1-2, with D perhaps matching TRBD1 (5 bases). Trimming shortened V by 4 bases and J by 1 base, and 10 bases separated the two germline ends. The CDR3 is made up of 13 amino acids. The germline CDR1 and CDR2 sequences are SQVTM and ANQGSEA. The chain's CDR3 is CSVAAGLNYGYTF. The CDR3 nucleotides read TGCAGCGTTGCGGCGGGACTTAACTATGGCTACACCTTC.

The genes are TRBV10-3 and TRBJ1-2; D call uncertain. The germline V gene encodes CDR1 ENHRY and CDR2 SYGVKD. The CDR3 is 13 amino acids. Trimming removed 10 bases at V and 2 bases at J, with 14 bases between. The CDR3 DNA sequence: TGTGCCACCGAGAGAATAAAGAACTATGGCTACACCTTC. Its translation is CATERIKNYGYTF.

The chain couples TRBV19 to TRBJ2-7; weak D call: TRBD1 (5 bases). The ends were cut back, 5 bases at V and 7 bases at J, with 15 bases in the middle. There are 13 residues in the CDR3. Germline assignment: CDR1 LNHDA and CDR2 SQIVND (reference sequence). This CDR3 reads CASSAQGLGEQYF. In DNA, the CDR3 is TGTGCCAGTAGTGCCCAGGGCTTGGGGGAGCAGTACTTC. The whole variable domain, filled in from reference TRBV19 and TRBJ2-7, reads DGGITQSPKYLFRKEGQNVTLSCEQNLNHDAMYWYRQDPGQGLRLIYYSQIVNDFQKGDIAEGYSVSREKKESFPLTVTSAQKNPTAFYLCASSAQGLGEQYFGPGTRLTVT.

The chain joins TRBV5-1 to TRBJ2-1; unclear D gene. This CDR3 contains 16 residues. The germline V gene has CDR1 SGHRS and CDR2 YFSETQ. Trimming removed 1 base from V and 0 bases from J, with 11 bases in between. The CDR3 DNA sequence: TGCGCCAGCAGCTTGACGGCAGGCGCCTCCTACAATGAGCAGTTCTTC. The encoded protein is CASSLTAGASYNEQFF.

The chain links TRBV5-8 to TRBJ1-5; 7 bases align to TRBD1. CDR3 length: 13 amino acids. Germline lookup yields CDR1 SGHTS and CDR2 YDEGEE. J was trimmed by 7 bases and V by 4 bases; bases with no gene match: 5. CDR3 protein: CASSVQGDQPQHF. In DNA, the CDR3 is TGTGCCAGCAGCGTCCAGGGGGACCAGCCCCAGCATTTT.

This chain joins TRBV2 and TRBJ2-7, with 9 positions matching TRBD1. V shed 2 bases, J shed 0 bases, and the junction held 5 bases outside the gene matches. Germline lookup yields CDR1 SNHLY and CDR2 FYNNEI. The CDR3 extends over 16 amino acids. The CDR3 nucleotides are TGTGCCAGCAGTGAACAAAGGACAGGGGTCTCCTACGAGCAGTACTTC. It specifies CASSEQRTGVSYEQYF.

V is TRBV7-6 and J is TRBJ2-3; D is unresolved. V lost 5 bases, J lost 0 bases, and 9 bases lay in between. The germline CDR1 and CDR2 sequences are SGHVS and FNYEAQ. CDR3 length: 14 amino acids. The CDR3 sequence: CASSLGASTDTQYF. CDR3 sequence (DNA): TGTGCCAGCAGCCTAGGCGCCAGCACAGATACGCAGTATTTT.

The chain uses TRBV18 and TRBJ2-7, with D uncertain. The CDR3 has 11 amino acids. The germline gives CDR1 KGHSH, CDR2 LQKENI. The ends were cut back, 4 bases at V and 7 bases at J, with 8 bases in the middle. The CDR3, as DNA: TGTGCCAGCTCACGCCTGCAGGAGCAGTACTTC. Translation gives CASSRLQEQYF.

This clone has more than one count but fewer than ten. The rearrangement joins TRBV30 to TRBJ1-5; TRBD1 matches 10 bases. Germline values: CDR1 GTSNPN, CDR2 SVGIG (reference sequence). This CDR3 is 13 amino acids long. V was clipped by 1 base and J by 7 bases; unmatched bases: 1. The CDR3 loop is CAWSADRGQPQHF. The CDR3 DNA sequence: TGTGCCTGGAGTGCGGACAGGGGGCAGCCCCAGCATTTT.

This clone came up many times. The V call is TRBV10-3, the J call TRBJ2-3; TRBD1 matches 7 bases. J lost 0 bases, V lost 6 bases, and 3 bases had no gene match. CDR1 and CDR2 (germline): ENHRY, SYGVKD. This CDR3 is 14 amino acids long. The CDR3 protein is CAIRPDRSTDTQYF. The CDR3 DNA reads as TGTGCCATCAGGCCGGACAGGAGCACAGATACGCAGTATTTT.

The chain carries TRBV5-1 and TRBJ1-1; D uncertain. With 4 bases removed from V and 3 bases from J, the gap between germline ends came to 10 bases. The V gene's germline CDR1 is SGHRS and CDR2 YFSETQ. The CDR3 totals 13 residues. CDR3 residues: CASSQELDTEAFF. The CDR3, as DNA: TGCGCCAGCAGCCAGGAGTTGGACACTGAAGCTTTCTTT.

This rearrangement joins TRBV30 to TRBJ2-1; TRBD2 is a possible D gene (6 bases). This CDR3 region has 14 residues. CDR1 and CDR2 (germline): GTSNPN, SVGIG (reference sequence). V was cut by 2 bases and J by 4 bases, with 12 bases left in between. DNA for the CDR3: TGTGCCTGGAGTAACGGCGGGGAGTACAATGAGCAGTTCTTC. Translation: CAWSNGGEYNEQFF.

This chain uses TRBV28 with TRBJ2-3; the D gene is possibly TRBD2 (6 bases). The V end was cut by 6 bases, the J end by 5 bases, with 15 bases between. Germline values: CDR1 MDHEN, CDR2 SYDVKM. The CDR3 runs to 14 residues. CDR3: CASRTGLGRDTQYF. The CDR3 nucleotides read TGTGCCAGCAGGACGGGACTCGGACGAGATACGCAGTATTTT. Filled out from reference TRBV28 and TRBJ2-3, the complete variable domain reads DVKVTQSSRYLVKRTGEKVFLECVQDMDHENMFWYRQDPGLGLRLIYFSYDVKMKEKGDIPEGYSVSREKKERFSLILESASTNQTSMYLCASRTGLGRDTQYFGPGTRLTVL.

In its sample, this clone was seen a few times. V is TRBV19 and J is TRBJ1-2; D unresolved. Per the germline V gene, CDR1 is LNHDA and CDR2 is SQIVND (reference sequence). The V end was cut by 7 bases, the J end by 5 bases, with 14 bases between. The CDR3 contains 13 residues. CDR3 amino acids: CASTVGRTYGYTF. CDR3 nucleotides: TGTGCCAGTACTGTAGGGAGGACTTATGGCTACACCTTC.

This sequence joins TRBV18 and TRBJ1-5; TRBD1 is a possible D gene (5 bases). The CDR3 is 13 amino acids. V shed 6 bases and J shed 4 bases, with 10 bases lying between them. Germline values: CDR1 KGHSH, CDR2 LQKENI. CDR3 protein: CASSLGPNQPQHF. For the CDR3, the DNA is TGTGCCAGCTCTCTGGGGCCTAATCAGCCCCAGCATTTT. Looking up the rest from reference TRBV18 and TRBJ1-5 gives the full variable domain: NAGVMQNPRHLVRRRGQEARLRCSPMKGHSHVYWYRQLPEEGLKFMVYLQKENIIDESGMPKERFSAEFPKEGPSILRIQQVVRGDSAAYFCASSLGPNQPQHFGDGTRLSIL.

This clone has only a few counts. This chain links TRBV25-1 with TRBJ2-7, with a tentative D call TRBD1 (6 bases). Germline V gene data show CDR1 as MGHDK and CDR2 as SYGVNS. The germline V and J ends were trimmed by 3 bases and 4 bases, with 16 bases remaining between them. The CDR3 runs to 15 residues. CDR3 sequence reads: CASSDPTGSPYEQYF. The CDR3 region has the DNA TGTGCCAGCAGTGACCCCACAGGGTCCCCATACGAGCAGTACTTC.

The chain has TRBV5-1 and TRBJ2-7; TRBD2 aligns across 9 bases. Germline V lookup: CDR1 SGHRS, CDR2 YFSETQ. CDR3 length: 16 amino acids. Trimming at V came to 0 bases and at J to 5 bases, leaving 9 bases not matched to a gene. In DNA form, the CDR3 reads TGCGCCAGCAGCTTGGTGGGGTTGCGGGAGGGGCACGAGCAGTACTTC. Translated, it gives CASSLVGLREGHEQYF.

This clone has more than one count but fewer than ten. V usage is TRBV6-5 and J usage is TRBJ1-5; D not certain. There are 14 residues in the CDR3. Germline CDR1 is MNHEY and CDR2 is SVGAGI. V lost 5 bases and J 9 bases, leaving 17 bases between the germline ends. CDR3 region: CASSVTGSQGPQHF. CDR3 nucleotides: TGTGCCAGCAGTGTAACGGGATCCCAAGGGCCCCAGCATTTT.

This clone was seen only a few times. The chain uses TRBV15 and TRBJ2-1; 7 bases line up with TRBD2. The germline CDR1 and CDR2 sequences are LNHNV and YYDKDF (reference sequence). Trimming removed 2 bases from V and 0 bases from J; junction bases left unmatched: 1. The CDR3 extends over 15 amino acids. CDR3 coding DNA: TGTGCCACCAGCAGAAGCGGGGCCTCCTACAATGAGCAGTTCTTC. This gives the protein CATSRSGASYNEQFF.

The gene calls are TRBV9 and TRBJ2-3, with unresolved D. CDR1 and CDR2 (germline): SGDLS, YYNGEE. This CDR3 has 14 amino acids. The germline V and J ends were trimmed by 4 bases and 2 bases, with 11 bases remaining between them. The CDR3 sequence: CASSSRVTTDTQYF. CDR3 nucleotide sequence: TGTGCCAGCAGCTCCCGGGTGACCACAGATACGCAGTATTTT.

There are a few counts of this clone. The CDR3 DNA is TGTGCCAGCACCAGACTAGTGAATTCCTACGAGCAGTACTTC. Amino acid sequence: CASTRLVNSYEQYF. The chain is built from TRBV6-5 and TRBJ2-7; D possibly corresponds to TRBD2 (6 bases). The CDR3 is 14 residues long. Deletions cut 7 bases from V and 1 base from J, with 14 bases between. Per the germline V gene, CDR1 is MNHEY and CDR2 is SVGAGI.

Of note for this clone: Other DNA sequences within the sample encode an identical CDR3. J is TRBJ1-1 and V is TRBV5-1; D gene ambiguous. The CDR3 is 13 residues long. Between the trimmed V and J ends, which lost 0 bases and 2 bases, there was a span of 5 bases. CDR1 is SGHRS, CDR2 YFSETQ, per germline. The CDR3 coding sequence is TGCGCCAGCAGCTTGGTGCCTAACACTGAAGCTTTCTTT. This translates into CASSLVPNTEAFF.

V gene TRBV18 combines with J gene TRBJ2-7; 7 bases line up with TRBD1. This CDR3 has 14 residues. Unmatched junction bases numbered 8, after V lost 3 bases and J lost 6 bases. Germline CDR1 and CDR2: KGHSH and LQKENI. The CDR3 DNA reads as TGTGCCAGCTCACCCCGACAGGGTCTCGGCGAGCAGTACTTC. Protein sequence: CASSPRQGLGEQYF. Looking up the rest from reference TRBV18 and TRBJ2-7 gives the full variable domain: NAGVMQNPRHLVRRRGQEARLRCSPMKGHSHVYWYRQLPEEGLKFMVYLQKENIIDESGMPKERFSAEFPKEGPSILRIQQVVRGDSAAYFCASSPRQGLGEQYFGPGTRLTVT.

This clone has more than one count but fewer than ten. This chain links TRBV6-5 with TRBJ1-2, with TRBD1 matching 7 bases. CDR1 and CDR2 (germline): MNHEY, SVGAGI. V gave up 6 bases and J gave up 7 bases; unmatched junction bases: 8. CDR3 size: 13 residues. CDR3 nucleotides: TGTGCCAGCAGGAACGGACAGGTGACTGGCTACACCTTC. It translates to CASRNGQVTGYTF.